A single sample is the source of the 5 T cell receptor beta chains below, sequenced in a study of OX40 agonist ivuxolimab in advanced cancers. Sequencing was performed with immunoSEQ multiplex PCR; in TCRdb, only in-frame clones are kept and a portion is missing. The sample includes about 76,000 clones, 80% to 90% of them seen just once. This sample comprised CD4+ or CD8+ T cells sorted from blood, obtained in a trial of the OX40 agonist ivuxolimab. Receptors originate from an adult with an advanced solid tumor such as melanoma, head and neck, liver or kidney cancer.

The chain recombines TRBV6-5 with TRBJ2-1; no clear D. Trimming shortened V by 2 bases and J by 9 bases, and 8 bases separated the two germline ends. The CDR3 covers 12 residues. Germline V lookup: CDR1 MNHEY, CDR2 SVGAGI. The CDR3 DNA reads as TGTGCCAGCAGTTACCGCCATGGTGAGCAGTTCTTC. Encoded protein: CASSYRHGEQFF.

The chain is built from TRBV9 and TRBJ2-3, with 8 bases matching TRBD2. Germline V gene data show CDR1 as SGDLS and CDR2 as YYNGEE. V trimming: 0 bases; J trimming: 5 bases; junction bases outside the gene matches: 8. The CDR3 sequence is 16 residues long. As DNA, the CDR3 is TGTGCCAGCAGCGTAGACCGGGGGGGCAGGGTAGATACGCAGTATTTT. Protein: CASSVDRGGRVDTQYF.

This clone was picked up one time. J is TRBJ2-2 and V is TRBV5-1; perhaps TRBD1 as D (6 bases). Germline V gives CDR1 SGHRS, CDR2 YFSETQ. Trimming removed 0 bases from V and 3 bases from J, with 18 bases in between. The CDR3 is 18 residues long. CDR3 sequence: CASSLVAWQGYDTGELFF. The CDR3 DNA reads TGCGCCAGCAGCTTGGTGGCGTGGCAGGGGTACGACACCGGGGAGCTGTTTTTT. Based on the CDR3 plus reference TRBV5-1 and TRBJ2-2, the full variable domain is KAGVTQTPRYLIKTRGQQVTLSCSPISGHRSVSWYQQTPGQGLQFLFEYFSETQRNKGNFPGRFSGRQFSNSRSEMNVSTLELGDSALYLCASSLVAWQGYDTGELFFGEGSRLTVL.

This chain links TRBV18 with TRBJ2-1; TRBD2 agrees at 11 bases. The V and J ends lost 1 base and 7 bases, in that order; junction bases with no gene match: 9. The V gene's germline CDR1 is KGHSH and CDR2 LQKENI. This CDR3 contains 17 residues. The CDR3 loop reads CASSPRKASGGTNEQFF. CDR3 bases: TGTGCCAGCTCACCACGGAAGGCTAGCGGGGGGACGAATGAGCAGTTCTTC.

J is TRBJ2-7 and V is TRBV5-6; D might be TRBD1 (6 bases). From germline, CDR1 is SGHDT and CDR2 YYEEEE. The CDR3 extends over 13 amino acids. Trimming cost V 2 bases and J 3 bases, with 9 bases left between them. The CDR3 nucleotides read TGTGCCAGCAGCTTACAGGGCTACTACGAGCAGTACTTC. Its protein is CASSLQGYYEQYF.